The TCR beta chain under discussion was sequenced for a study of Ad26.COV2.S vaccination and SARS-CoV-2 variants. Looking at the study overall: The trial was COV1001 and the donor's arm was Ad26.COV2.S. Recipients of Ad26.COV2.S got it intramuscularly, once or twice 56 days apart.

V lost 0 bases and J lost 1, with 9 bases in between. Germline V gene lookup returns CDR1 SGDLS and CDR2 YYNGEE. The CDR3 loop spans 15 amino acids. As to treatment: 19 received Ad26.COV2.S at low or high dose, single or two shots; several received placebo; per-sample allocation not given. The investigators took samples on day 63 after the first vaccine or placebo injection. An adult of 18-55 years in Boston served as donor. What was given as vaccine was an Ad26 vector encoding Wuhan-strain SARS-CoV-2 spike. Produced via immunoSEQ multiplex PCR; TCRdb's table is partial and in-frame only. The repertoire has around 420,000 clones, 88% of them found once; the top ten carry 3.6%.

The sample was peripheral blood, taken in a trial of Ad26.COV2.S vaccine versus placebo. The chain joins TRBV9 to TRBJ2-3, with a tentative D call TRBD2 (5 bases). The receptor's source is a person aged 18-60 years who received the Ad26.COV2.S COVID-19 vaccine or a placebo. The CDR3 DNA reads TGTGCCAGCAGCGTAGGTGGACTTGGCACAGATACGCAGTATTTT. This encodes CASSVGGLGTDTQYF.